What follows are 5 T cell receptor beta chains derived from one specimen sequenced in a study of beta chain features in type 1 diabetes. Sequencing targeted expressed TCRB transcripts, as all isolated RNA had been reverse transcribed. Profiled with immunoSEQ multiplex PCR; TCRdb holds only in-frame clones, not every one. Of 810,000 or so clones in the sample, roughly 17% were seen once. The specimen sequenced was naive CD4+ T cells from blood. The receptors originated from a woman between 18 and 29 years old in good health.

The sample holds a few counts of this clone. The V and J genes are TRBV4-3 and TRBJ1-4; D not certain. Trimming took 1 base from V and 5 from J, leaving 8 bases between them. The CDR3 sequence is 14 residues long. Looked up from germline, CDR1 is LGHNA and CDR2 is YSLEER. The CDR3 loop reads CASSQVAANEKLFF. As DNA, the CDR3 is TGCGCCAGCAGCCAAGTTGCGGCGAATGAAAAACTGTTTTTT.

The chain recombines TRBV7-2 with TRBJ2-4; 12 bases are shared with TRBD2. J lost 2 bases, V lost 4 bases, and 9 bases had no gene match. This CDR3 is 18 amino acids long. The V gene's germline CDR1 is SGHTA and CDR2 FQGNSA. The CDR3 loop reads CASSWLPLAGGTKNIQYF. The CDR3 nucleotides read TGTGCCAGCAGCTGGCTTCCCCTAGCGGGAGGGACCAAAAACATTCAGTACTTC.

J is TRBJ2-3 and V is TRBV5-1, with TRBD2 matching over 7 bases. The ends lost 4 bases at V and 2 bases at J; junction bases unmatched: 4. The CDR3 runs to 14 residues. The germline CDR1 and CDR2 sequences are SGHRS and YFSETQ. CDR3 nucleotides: TGCGCCAGCAGCGGGGGGGACTCCACAGATACGCAGTATTTT. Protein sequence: CASSGGDSTDTQYF. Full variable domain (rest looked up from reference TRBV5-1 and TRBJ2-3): KAGVTQTPRYLIKTRGQQVTLSCSPISGHRSVSWYQQTPGQGLQFLFEYFSETQRNKGNFPGRFSGRQFSNSRSEMNVSTLELGDSALYLCASSGGDSTDTQYFGPGTRLTVL.

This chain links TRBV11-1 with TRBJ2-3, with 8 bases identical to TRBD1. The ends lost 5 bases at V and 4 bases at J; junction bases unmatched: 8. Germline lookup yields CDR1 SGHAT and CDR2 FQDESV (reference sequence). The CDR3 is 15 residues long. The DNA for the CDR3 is TGTGCCAGCAGCCCCGACAGGGGAAAAGCAGATACGCAGTATTTT. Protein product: CASSPDRGKADTQYF.

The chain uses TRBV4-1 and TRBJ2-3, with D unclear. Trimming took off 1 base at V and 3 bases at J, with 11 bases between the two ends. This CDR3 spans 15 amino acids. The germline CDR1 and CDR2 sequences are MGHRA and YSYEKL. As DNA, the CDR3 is TGCGCCAGCAGCCAAGTTGGGTTAAGAACAGATACGCAGTATTTT. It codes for CASSQVGLRTDTQYF.